Listed below are T cell receptor beta chains from one sample, sequenced in a study of blood T cell repertoires in COVID-19. Assay used: immunoSEQ multiplex PCR; TCRdb lists only in-frame clones, some missing. The table shows around 250,000 clones, with 85% to 90% occurring only once. Sequenced sample: peripheral blood. The receptors come from a man between 60 and 75 years old with acute or convalescent COVID-19. The CDR3 runs from the conserved cysteine through the conserved F or W. D genes are given only for firm matches. Some rows mark clone size as missing; the rest say once, few, many or name a class of expanded clone.

>TRBD1|TRBV5-1|TRBJ2-6|-
CASSSGQGARVSNVLTF
TGCGCCAGCAGCTCTGGACAGGGTGCCAGGGTATCCAACGTCCTGACTTTC
>TRBD1|TRBV28|TRBJ1-1|once
CASSFADRVIEAFF
TGTGCCAGCAGTTTCGCGGACAGGGTAATTGAAGCTTTCTTT
>-|TRBV7-2|TRBJ2-1|-
CASRRRDSYNEQFF
TGTGCCAGCAGGAGGCGGGATTCCTACAATGAGCAGTTCTTC
>-|TRBV11-3|TRBJ2-5|-
CASSLGRETQYF
TGTGCCAGCAGCCTCGGTCGAGAGACCCAGTACTTC
>-|TRBV3-1/TRBV3-2|TRBJ1-2|-
CASSQDGQINYGYTF
TGTGCCAGCAGCCAGGATGGACAGATTAACTATGGCTACACCTTC
>-|TRBV4-1|TRBJ1-1|-
CASRTWAGPVAQEAFF
TGCGCCAGCAGAACCTGGGCAGGGCCCGTGGCCCAGGAAGCTTTCTTT
>-|TRBV20-1|TRBJ2-7|-
CSAYSREQYF
TGCAGTGCCTACTCCCGCGAGCAGTACTTC
>-|TRBV29-1|TRBJ1-2|-
CSVEDRGNYGYTF
TGCAGCGTTGAAGACAGGGGTAACTATGGCTACACCTTC
>-|TRBV29-1|TRBJ1-3|-
CSVEQGTGNTIYF
TGCAGCGTTGAACAGGGAACGGGAAACACCATATATTTT
>-|TRBV27|TRBJ1-2|-
CASSFWREERGHGYTF
TGTGCCAGCAGTTTTTGGAGGGAGGAGAGGGGCCATGGCTACACCTTC
>TRBD2|TRBV24-1|TRBJ2-7|-
CATSDLQEWDGLAGDYEQYF
TGTGCCACCAGTGATTTGCAGGAGTGGGACGGCCTAGCGGGAGACTACGAGCAGTACTTC
>TRBD2|TRBV27|TRBJ2-4|-
CASSSGLAGGSKNIQYF
TGTGCCAGCAGTTCCGGACTAGCGGGAGGTTCCAAAAACATTCAGTACTTC
>-|TRBV6-5|TRBJ2-2|-
CASGAGENTGELFF
TGTGCCAGCGGGGCAGGGGAGAACACCGGGGAGCTGTTTTTT
>-|TRBV29-1|TRBJ2-5|-
CSVSTEQETQYF
TGCAGCGTTTCGACAGAGCAAGAGACCCAGTACTTC
>-|TRBV28|TRBJ1-1|-
CASGGSRSTEAFF
TGTGCCAGCGGCGGGAGTCGGAGCACTGAAGCTTTCTTT
>TRBD2|TRBV7-9|TRBJ2-5|-
CASSPPVGTSVQETQYF
TGTGCCAGCAGCCCCCCCGTCGGGACTAGCGTACAAGAGACCCAGTACTTC
>TRBD2|TRBV3-1/TRBV3-2|TRBJ2-7|-
CASSQWTSGRVSYEQYF
TGTGCCAGCAGCCAATGGACTAGCGGGAGGGTCTCCTACGAGCAGTACTTC
>-|TRBV10-2|TRBJ1-6|-
CASSEKRGGSYNSPLHF
TGCGCCAGCAGTGAGAAGAGGGGGGGTTCCTATAATTCACCCCTCCACTTT
>TRBD1|TRBV5-4|TRBJ1-1|-
CASSLAQGVASTEAFF
TGTGCCAGCAGTTTGGCTCAGGGGGTCGCGAGCACTGAAGCTTTCTTT
>TRBD2|TRBV5-1|TRBJ2-1|-
CASSLSAGAYNEQFF
TGCGCCAGCAGCTTGAGTGCGGGAGCGTACAATGAGCAGTTCTTC
>-|TRBV2|TRBJ1-1|-
CASGQSGSDTEAFF
TGTGCCAGCGGGCAATCAGGGTCGGACACTGAAGCTTTCTTT
>-|TRBV28|TRBJ1-5|-
CASSFAQRGNQPQHF
TGTGCCAGCAGTTTTGCACAGCGGGGCAATCAGCCCCAGCATTTT
>TRBD2|TRBV5-6|TRBJ2-1|-
CASSLDSGRDNEQFF
TGTGCCAGCAGCTTGGATAGCGGGAGGGACAATGAGCAGTTCTTC
>-|TRBV28|TRBJ2-2|-
CASSLFAANTGELFF
TGTGCCAGCAGTTTATTTGCGGCGAACACCGGGGAGCTGTTTTTT
>TRBD2|TRBV6-5|TRBJ2-7|-
CASSLGTSGYVYEQYF
TGTGCCAGCAGTTTGGGGACTAGCGGGTACGTCTACGAGCAGTACTTC
>TRBD2|TRBV7-2|TRBJ2-7|-
CASSIRVREREQYF
TGTGCCAGCAGCATACGAGTGCGGGAGAGGGAGCAGTACTTC
>TRBD1|TRBV5-5|TRBJ1-2|-
CASSFTLYRTGAFYGYTF
TGTGCCAGCAGCTTCACATTATATAGGACAGGAGCCTTCTATGGCTACACCTTC
>-|TRBV6-1|TRBJ1-5|-
CASSDRFVEPQHF
TGTGCCAGCAGTGACAGGTTCGTGGAGCCCCAGCATTTT
>TRBD1|TRBV6-6|TRBJ1-6|-
CASTLDRGNSPLHF
TGTGCCAGCACTCTCGACAGGGGGAATTCACCCCTCCACTTT
>TRBD1|TRBV9|TRBJ2-7|-
CASSTKTGGEQYF
TGTGCCAGCAGTACCAAGACAGGGGGCGAGCAGTACTTC
>TRBD2|TRBV9|TRBJ2-1|once
CASSSGLAGGPGEQFF
TGTGCCAGCAGCTCGGGACTAGCGGGAGGGCCTGGTGAGCAGTTCTTC
>-|TRBV6-4|TRBJ1-3|-
CASSESGALNTIYF
TGTGCCAGCAGTGAATCAGGGGCCCTAAACACCATATATTTT
>-|TRBV10-3|TRBJ1-1|-
CAISESWEGVNTEAFF
TGTGCCATCAGTGAGTCATGGGAGGGAGTAAACACTGAAGCTTTCTTT
>-|TRBV19|TRBJ1-5|-
CASSTSSAFSNQPQHF
TGTGCCAGTAGTACAAGTAGCGCCTTTAGCAATCAGCCCCAGCATTTT
>-|TRBV27|TRBJ1-5|-
CASSSGRGSNSNQPQHF
TGTGCCAGCAGTTCCGGCAGGGGTAGTAATAGCAATCAGCCCCAGCATTTT
>-|TRBV9|TRBJ2-2|-
CASGVTGELFF
TGTGCCTCCGGGGTAACCGGGGAGCTGTTTTTT
>TRBD1|TRBV11-2|TRBJ1-1|once
CASSYSGTGMGEAFF
TGTGCCAGCAGCTACTCCGGGACAGGGATGGGGGAAGCTTTCTTT
>-|TRBV7-3|TRBJ2-3|-
CASSQNRGGTDTQYF
TGTGCCAGCAGCCAGAATCGCGGAGGCACAGATACGCAGTATTTT
>TRBD2|TRBV10-3|TRBJ2-1|-
CAISEPSGSRNEQFF
TGTGCCATCAGTGAGCCAAGCGGGAGTCGTAATGAGCAGTTCTTC
>-|TRBV25-1|TRBJ2-2|-
CASSERYRTVNTGELFF
TGTGCCAGCAGTGAGAGATATAGGACAGTGAACACCGGGGAGCTGTTTTTT
>-|TRBV30|TRBJ2-5|once
CAWSPNYQETQYF
TGTGCCTGGAGCCCTAATTACCAAGAGACCCAGTACTTC
>-|TRBV2|TRBJ2-3|-
CASSPLGGGTDTQYF
TGTGCCAGCAGCCCCTTGGGGGGAGGAACAGATACGCAGTATTTT
>TRBD1|TRBV14|TRBJ1-1|once
CASSARQGSNTEAFF
TGTGCCAGCAGCGCGCGACAGGGGTCGAACACTGAAGCTTTCTTT
>-|TRBV11-2|TRBJ2-3|-
CASSSVPSTQYF
TGTGCCAGCAGCTCAGTACCCTCTACGCAGTATTTT
>-|TRBV5-1|TRBJ2-7|-
CASSPFQGGSEQYF
TGCGCCAGCAGCCCGTTTCAGGGGGGAAGCGAGCAGTACTTC